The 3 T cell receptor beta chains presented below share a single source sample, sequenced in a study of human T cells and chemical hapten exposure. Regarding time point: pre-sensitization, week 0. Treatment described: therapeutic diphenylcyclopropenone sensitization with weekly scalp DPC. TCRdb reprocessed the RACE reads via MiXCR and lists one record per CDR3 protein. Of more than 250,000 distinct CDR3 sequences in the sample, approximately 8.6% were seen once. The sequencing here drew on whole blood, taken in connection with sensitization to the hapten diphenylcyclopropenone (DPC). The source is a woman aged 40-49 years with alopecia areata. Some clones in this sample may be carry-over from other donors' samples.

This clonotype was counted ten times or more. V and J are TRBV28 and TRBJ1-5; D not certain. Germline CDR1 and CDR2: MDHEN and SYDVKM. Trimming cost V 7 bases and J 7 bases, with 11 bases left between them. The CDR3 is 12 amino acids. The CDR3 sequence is CASNLPGQPQHF. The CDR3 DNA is TGTGCCAGCAACCTCCCCGGGCAGCCCCAGCATTTT.

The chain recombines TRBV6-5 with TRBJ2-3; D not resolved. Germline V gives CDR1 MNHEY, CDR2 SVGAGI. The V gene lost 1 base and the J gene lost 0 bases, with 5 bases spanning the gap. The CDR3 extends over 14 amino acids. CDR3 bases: TGTGCCAGCAGTTACTTACAGAGCACAGATACGCAGTATTTT. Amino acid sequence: CASSYLQSTDTQYF.

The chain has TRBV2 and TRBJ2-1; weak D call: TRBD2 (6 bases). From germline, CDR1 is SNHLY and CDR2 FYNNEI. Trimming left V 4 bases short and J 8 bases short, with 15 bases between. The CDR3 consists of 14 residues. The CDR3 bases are TGTGCCAGCAGTGTGGCGCGGGACGGCTATGAGCAGTTCTTC. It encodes CASSVARDGYEQFF.